A selection of T cell receptor beta chains follows, all from one sample in a study of blood T cell repertoires in COVID-19. Sequenced by immunoSEQ multiplex PCR; TCRdb stores in-frame clones only, minus some. Found here are 60,000 to 80,000 clones, 80% of them singletons; the top ten hold over 10%. The sample was peripheral blood. The receptors were sampled from a man aged 45 to 65 with COVID-19, enrolled during active disease. Both conserved end residues are part of each CDR3. D genes are given only for firm matches. Size tells how often a clone was seen (once, few, many) or the class of an expanded clone, and some rows leave it out.

j_call: TRBJ2-7
d_call: TRBD2
v_call: TRBV5-1
clone_size: -
cdr3_nt: TGCGCCAGCAGCCGCGGTCGGGAGGGTTACGAGCAGTACTTC
cdr3_aa: CASSRGREGYEQYF

j_call: TRBJ1-1
d_call: -
v_call: TRBV9
clone_size: -
cdr3_nt: TGTGCCAGCAGTACAGGGATCGACACTGAAGCTTTCTTT
cdr3_aa: CASSTGIDTEAFF

j_call: TRBJ1-4
d_call: -
v_call: TRBV19
clone_size: -
cdr3_nt: TGTGCCAGTAGTCCCACCAGGCGGGGTGAAAAACTGTTTTTT
cdr3_aa: CASSPTRRGEKLFF

j_call: TRBJ1-5
d_call: -
v_call: TRBV30
clone_size: once
cdr3_nt: TGTGCCTGGGCCCGGGATAGCAATCAGCCCCAGCATTTT
cdr3_aa: CAWARDSNQPQHF

j_call: TRBJ2-3
d_call: TRBD2
v_call: TRBV5-4
clone_size: -
cdr3_nt: TGTGCCAGCAGTTCGGGACTAGCGATTTCTAGCACAGATACGCAGTATTTT
cdr3_aa: CASSSGLAISSTDTQYF

j_call: TRBJ2-1
d_call: TRBD2
v_call: TRBV14
clone_size: -
cdr3_nt: TGTGCCAGCAGCCAAGGCAATCTAGCGGGGAGGGATGAGCAGTTCTTC
cdr3_aa: CASSQGNLAGRDEQFF

j_call: TRBJ2-2
d_call: TRBD2
v_call: TRBV5-1
clone_size: -
cdr3_nt: TGCGCCAACGGGAGGAGCGGAAACACCGGGGAGCTGTTTTTT
cdr3_aa: CANGRSGNTGELFF

j_call: TRBJ1-6
d_call: TRBD1
v_call: TRBV28
clone_size: -
cdr3_nt: TGTGCCAGCAGTGGGTCAGCCGGGACAGGGTTGTGGTATTCACCCCTCCACTTT
cdr3_aa: CASSGSAGTGLWYSPLHF

j_call: TRBJ1-1
d_call: -
v_call: TRBV2
clone_size: once
cdr3_nt: TGTGCCAGCAGTCGGGCAGGCGGAGGACTGAACACTGAAGCTTTCTTT
cdr3_aa: CASSRAGGGLNTEAFF

j_call: TRBJ1-5
d_call: -
v_call: TRBV13
clone_size: -
cdr3_nt: TGTGCCAGCAGCTTAGGACAGGACAATCAGCCCCAGCATTTT
cdr3_aa: CASSLGQDNQPQHF

j_call: TRBJ2-7
d_call: -
v_call: TRBV6-5
clone_size: few
cdr3_nt: TGTGCCAGCAGCTCACGGTTAGCGGCCTACGAGCAGTACTTC
cdr3_aa: CASSSRLAAYEQYF

j_call: TRBJ2-6
d_call: -
v_call: TRBV27
clone_size: -
cdr3_nt: TGTGCCACCTTCAGGGCTGGGGCCAACGTCCTGACTTTC
cdr3_aa: CATFRAGANVLTF

j_call: TRBJ2-7
d_call: TRBD2
v_call: TRBV10-3
clone_size: once
cdr3_nt: TGTGCCATCAGTGGGGGGGGACGGCTTCTACTACGAGAGCAGTACTTC
cdr3_aa: CAISGGGRLLLREQYF

j_call: TRBJ2-1
d_call: TRBD2
v_call: TRBV5-8
clone_size: -
cdr3_nt: TGTGCCAGCACCCCATCGACTAGCGGGGCCTCCAATGAGCAGTTCTTC
cdr3_aa: CASTPSTSGASNEQFF

j_call: TRBJ1-6
d_call: TRBD1
v_call: TRBV20-1
clone_size: few
cdr3_nt: TGCAGTGCTAGTGCCCCCCCGGGACAGGGGTCACTGAGCTCCTATAATTCACCCCTCCACTTT
cdr3_aa: CSASAPPGQGSLSSYNSPLHF

j_call: TRBJ2-5
d_call: TRBD2
v_call: TRBV27
clone_size: -
cdr3_nt: TGTGCCAGCAGCCCCCGGGCTAGCGGGAGTTACACCGGAGAGACCCAGTACTTC
cdr3_aa: CASSPRASGSYTGETQYF

j_call: TRBJ1-3
d_call: -
v_call: TRBV28
clone_size: -
cdr3_nt: TGTGCCAGCAGTTTACGACAGGCTGGAAACACCATATATTTT
cdr3_aa: CASSLRQAGNTIYF

j_call: TRBJ1-2
d_call: TRBD1
v_call: TRBV27
clone_size: -
cdr3_nt: TGTGCCAGCAGTTTAGCCGGGACAGGGAACTATGGCTACACCTTC
cdr3_aa: CASSLAGTGNYGYTF

j_call: TRBJ2-3
d_call: TRBD2
v_call: TRBV5-1
clone_size: -
cdr3_nt: TGCGCCAGCAGTTCTTCCGGGACTAGGAGGGATACGCAGTATTTT
cdr3_aa: CASSSSGTRRDTQYF

j_call: TRBJ2-7
d_call: TRBD1
v_call: TRBV9
clone_size: once
cdr3_nt: TGTGCCAGCAGCCGAGGACAGGGTCCCTACGAGCAGTACTTC
cdr3_aa: CASSRGQGPYEQYF

j_call: TRBJ2-6
d_call: -
v_call: TRBV7-3
clone_size: -
cdr3_nt: TGTGCCAGCAGCTTAAGTACGGGAGCTGGGGCCAACGTCCTGACTTTC
cdr3_aa: CASSLSTGAGANVLTF

j_call: TRBJ1-3
d_call: -
v_call: TRBV5-5
clone_size: few
cdr3_nt: TGTGCCAGCAGCTTGGAGCCAGGCGTCTCTGGAAACACCATATATTTT
cdr3_aa: CASSLEPGVSGNTIYF

j_call: TRBJ2-2
d_call: -
v_call: TRBV9
clone_size: -
cdr3_nt: TGTGCCAGCAGCGTAGTGCCCAGCACCGGGGAGCTGTTTTTT
cdr3_aa: CASSVVPSTGELFF

j_call: TRBJ2-3
d_call: -
v_call: TRBV12-3/TRBV12-4
clone_size: -
cdr3_nt: TGTGCCAGCAGTTTTGGGGAGGATACGCAGTATTTT
cdr3_aa: CASSFGEDTQYF

j_call: TRBJ1-2
d_call: TRBD1
v_call: TRBV29-1
clone_size: -
cdr3_nt: TGCAACGCAGGGGGCTATGGCTACACCTTC
cdr3_aa: CNAGGYGYTF

j_call: TRBJ2-7
d_call: TRBD1
v_call: TRBV3-1/TRBV3-2
clone_size: -
cdr3_nt: TGTGCCAGCAGCCCCCCCTCAGGGGGCGCCGAGCAGTACTTC
cdr3_aa: CASSPPSGGAEQYF

j_call: TRBJ2-7
d_call: TRBD2
v_call: TRBV5-4
clone_size: -
cdr3_nt: TGTGCCAGCAGCTCCGGGGGGAGGGGCGTAAGCCCAAAGTACTTC
cdr3_aa: CASSSGGRGVSPKYF

j_call: TRBJ1-3
d_call: -
v_call: TRBV4-2
clone_size: -
cdr3_nt: TGTGCCAGCAGCCCGACAGGTTCCTCTGGAAACACCATATATTTT
cdr3_aa: CASSPTGSSGNTIYF